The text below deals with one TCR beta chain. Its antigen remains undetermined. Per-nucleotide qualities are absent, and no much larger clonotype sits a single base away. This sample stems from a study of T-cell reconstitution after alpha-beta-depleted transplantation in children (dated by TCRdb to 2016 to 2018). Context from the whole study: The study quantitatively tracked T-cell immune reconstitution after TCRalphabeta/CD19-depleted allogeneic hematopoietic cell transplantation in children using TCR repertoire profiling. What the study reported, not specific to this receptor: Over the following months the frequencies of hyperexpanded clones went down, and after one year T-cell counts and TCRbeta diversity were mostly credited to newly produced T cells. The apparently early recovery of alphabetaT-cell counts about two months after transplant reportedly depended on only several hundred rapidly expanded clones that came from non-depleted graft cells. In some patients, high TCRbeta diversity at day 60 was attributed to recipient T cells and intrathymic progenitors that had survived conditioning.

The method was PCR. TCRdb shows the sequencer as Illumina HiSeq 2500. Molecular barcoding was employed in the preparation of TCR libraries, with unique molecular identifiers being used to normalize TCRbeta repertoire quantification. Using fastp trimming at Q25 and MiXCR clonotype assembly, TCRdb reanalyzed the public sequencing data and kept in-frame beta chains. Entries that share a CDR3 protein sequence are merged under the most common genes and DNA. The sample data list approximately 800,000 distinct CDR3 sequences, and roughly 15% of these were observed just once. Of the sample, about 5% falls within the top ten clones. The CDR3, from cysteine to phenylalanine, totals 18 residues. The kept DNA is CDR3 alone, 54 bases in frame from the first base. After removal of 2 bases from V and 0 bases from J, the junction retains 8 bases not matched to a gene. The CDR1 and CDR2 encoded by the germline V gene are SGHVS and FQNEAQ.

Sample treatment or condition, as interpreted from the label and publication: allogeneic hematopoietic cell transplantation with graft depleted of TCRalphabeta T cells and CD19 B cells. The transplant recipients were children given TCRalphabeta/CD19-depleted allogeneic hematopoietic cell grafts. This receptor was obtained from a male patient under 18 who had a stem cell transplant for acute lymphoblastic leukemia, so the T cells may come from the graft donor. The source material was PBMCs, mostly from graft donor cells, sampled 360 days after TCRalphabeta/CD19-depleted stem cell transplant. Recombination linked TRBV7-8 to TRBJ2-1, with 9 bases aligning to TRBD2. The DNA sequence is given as TGTGCCAGCAGCTTATTCGGGCGGGAGGGAAGCTCCTACAATGAGCAGTTCTTC. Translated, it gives CASSLFGREGSSYNEQFF.